The 18 T cell receptor beta chains below all came from one sample that was sequenced in a study of OX40 agonist ivuxolimab in advanced cancers. Using immunoSEQ multiplex PCR, the repertoire was profiled, and TCRdb retains in-frame clones only, with some absent. This table holds about 28,000 clones, around 86% found once. The source was CD4+ or CD8+ T cells sorted from blood, collected in a trial of the OX40 agonist ivuxolimab. These TCRs come from an adult with an advanced solid tumor such as melanoma, head and neck, liver or kidney cancer.

As to this clone: The sample has other DNA sequences that encode this CDR3 too. The V and J genes are TRBV6-5 and TRBJ1-1; the D is unclear. The germline gives CDR1 MNHEY, CDR2 SVGAGI. This CDR3 region has 12 residues. V was trimmed by 6 bases and J by 7 bases, leaving 12 bases between them. CDR3 loop: CASRAGGLEAFF. CDR3 DNA: TGTGCCAGCAGAGCCGGAGGGCTTGAAGCTTTCTTT.

Points on this clone: At one end, the junction sequence differs from germline, possibly due to a read error. The chain carries TRBV10-3 and TRBJ2-1; 15 bases line up with TRBD2. This CDR3 contains 16 residues. In germline, CDR1 is ENHRY, CDR2 SYGVKD. The CDR3 DNA follows: TGTGCCATCACCCGGACTAGCGGGGGGGCCGTCAATGGGCAGTTCTTC. It codes for CAITRTSGGAVNGQFF.

The CDR3 sequence is CSVDAARSGSSTF. CDR3 coding DNA: TGCAGCGTTGATGCGGCCAGATCAGGTTCTTCCACCTTC. This chain uses TRBV29-1 with TRBJ1-2; D gene uncertain. Trimming left V 3 bases short and J 13 bases short, with 21 bases between. Germline V CDR1 and CDR2: SQVTM, ANQGSEA. This CDR3 spans 13 amino acids.

V gene TRBV6-1 combines with J gene TRBJ2-3, with D perhaps given as TRBD1 or TRBD2 (6 bases each). Germline values: CDR1 MNHNS, CDR2 SASEGT. The CDR3 loop spans 18 amino acids. Trimming removed 3 bases from V and 3 bases from J, with 22 bases in between. The CDR3 is CASSDRSWGASKTDTQYF. The CDR3 DNA reads TGTGCCAGCAGTGACCGAAGCTGGGGGGCCTCAAAAACAGATACGCAGTATTTT.

The chain uses TRBV19 and TRBJ2-1; 7 positions match TRBD1. From germline, CDR1 is LNHDA and CDR2 SQIVND (reference sequence). The CDR3 totals 14 residues. V trimming: 7 bases; J trimming: 6 bases; junction bases outside the gene matches: 9. CDR3 in amino acids: CASTPGQDLNEQFF. The CDR3 DNA reads as TGTGCCAGTACCCCCGGACAGGATCTCAATGAGCAGTTCTTC.

This sequence joins TRBV19 and TRBJ2-1; 9 nucleotides match TRBD2. The CDR3 sequence is 16 residues long. The V and J ends lost 0 bases and 15 bases, in that order; junction bases with no gene match: 15. Germline CDR1 reads LNHDA; CDR2 reads SQIVND (reference sequence). In DNA, the CDR3 is TGTGCCAGTAGTATAGATCTAGCGGGGCTGCCACCCCAGGGGTTCTTC. Encoded protein: CASSIDLAGLPPQGFF.

The rearrangement joins TRBV18 to TRBJ2-7; a possible D gene is TRBD1 (6 bases). V dropped 1 base and J dropped 7 bases, with 17 bases sitting between them. The CDR3 is made up of 15 amino acids. The germline gives CDR1 KGHSH, CDR2 LQKENI. CDR3 loop: CASSPRDIFYEEQYF. In DNA, the CDR3 is TGTGCCAGCTCACCACGGGACATCTTCTACGAGGAGCAGTACTTC. The whole variable domain, remainder taken from reference TRBV18 and TRBJ2-7, is NAGVMQNPRHLVRRRGQEARLRCSPMKGHSHVYWYRQLPEEGLKFMVYLQKENIIDESGMPKERFSAEFPKEGPSILRIQQVVRGDSAAYFCASSPRDIFYEEQYFGPGTRLTVT.

The genes are TRBV5-5 and TRBJ2-5; maybe TRBD2 (5 bases). Looked up from germline, CDR1 is SGHKS and CDR2 is YYEKEE (reference sequence). Trimming left V 1 base short and J 4 bases short, with 17 bases between. CDR3 length: 16 residues. This CDR3 reads CASSLPSYNEGETQYF. CDR3 sequence (DNA): TGTGCCAGCAGCTTGCCGTCCTATAACGAGGGAGAGACCCAGTACTTC. Full variable domain (missing parts from reference TRBV5-5 and TRBJ2-5): DAGVTQSPTHLIKTRGQQVTLRCSPISGHKSVSWYQQVLGQGPQFIFQYYEKEERGRGNFPDRFSARQFPNYSSELNVNALLLGDSALYLCASSLPSYNEGETQYFGPGTRLLVL.

The CDR3 here is CASSPQGFVSDTQYF. For the CDR3, the DNA is TGTGCCAGCAGTCCACAGGGCTTTGTTTCAGATACGCAGTATTTT. The V call is TRBV4-2, the J call TRBJ2-3; D might be TRBD1 (6 bases). The CDR3 is made up of 15 amino acids. Per the germline V gene, CDR1 is LGHNA and CDR2 is YNFKEQ. V lost 6 bases to trimming and J lost 4 bases, with 17 bases between them.

The rearrangement links TRBV6-5 to TRBJ1-5; D is uncertain. The CDR3 has 13 amino acids. Trimming removed 6 bases from V and 6 bases from J, with 12 bases in between. Germline V lookup: CDR1 MNHEY, CDR2 SVGAGI. The CDR3: CASSLLGSQPQHF. In nucleotides, the CDR3 is TGTGCCAGCAGCCTTCTGGGTAGTCAGCCCCAGCATTTT.

V is TRBV21-1 and J is TRBJ2-2. TRBV21-1 is an annotated pseudogene. CDR3 size: 16 residues. Here the CDR3 reads CASTKQRDRDTGELFF. In DNA form, the CDR3 reads TGTGCCAGCACCAAGCAAAGGGATAGAGACACCGGGGAGCTGTTTTTT.

The V and J genes are TRBV9 and TRBJ2-3; TRBD1 agrees at 7 bases. The germline gives CDR1 SGDLS, CDR2 YYNGEE. This CDR3 is 16 amino acids long. V lost 3 bases and J lost 6; bases outside the gene matches: 13. CDR3 coding DNA: TGTGCCAGCAGCGGTGCCCCTCGGGACAGTCGGGATACGCAGTATTTT. Translation: CASSGAPRDSRDTQYF.

The chain employs TRBV5-1 and TRBJ2-5; D uncertain. The CDR3 length is 12 residues. V lost 2 bases and J 4 bases, leaving 6 bases between the germline ends. Germline V gives CDR1 SGHRS, CDR2 YFSETQ. CDR3 nucleotides: TGCGCCAGCAGCTTTAGTTCAGAGACCCAGTACTTC. This translates into CASSFSSETQYF.

This rearrangement joins TRBV6-4 to TRBJ2-3; possibly TRBD2 for D (5 bases). V was trimmed by 3 bases and J by 1 base, leaving 11 bases between them. Germline V lookup: CDR1 MRHNA, CDR2 SNTAGT. The CDR3 loop spans 15 amino acids. CDR3 sequence (DNA): TGTGCCAGCAGTGAAGAGGGTTTGGGCACAGATACGCAGTATTTT. Translating it yields CASSEEGLGTDTQYF.

The V gene is TRBV30, the J gene TRBJ1-1; D may be TRBD1 (6 bases). The CDR3 is 14 residues long. Trimming stripped 6 bases from V and 1 base from J, with 15 bases between. The germline V gene encodes CDR1 GTSNPN and CDR2 SVGIG (reference sequence). CDR3 in amino acids: CACSTGGANTEAFF. Written as DNA, the CDR3 is TGTGCCTGTTCTACGGGGGGGGCGAACACTGAAGCTTTCTTT.

V is TRBV27 and J is TRBJ2-3; the D gene is possibly TRBD2 (5 bases). Trimming removed 2 bases from V and 6 bases from J, with 9 bases in between. The CDR3 spans 13 residues. Germline-derived CDR1 and CDR2 are MNHEY and SMNVEV (reference sequence). The CDR3 bases are TGTGCCAGCAGTTTAGGCGGGTGGGATACGCAGTATTTT. Translating it yields CASSLGGWDTQYF.

The V and J genes are TRBV10-3 and TRBJ2-3; TRBD2 matches 16 bases. Germline loops: CDR1 ENHRY, CDR2 SYGVKD. There are 16 residues in the CDR3. V lost 6 bases to trimming and J lost 2 bases; unmatched junction nucleotides: 2. CDR3 DNA sequence: TGTGCCATCAGGGGACTAGCGGGAGGGGTCACAGATACGCAGTATTTT. Protein product: CAIRGLAGGVTDTQYF.

The chain employs TRBV2 and TRBJ2-4; D ambiguous. From germline, CDR1 is SNHLY and CDR2 FYNNEI. Between the trimmed V and J ends, which lost 6 bases and 9 bases, there was a span of 6 bases. The CDR3 length is 10 residues. The CDR3 loop reads CASRGLIQYF. The DNA for the CDR3 is TGTGCCAGCAGAGGCCTCATTCAGTACTTC.